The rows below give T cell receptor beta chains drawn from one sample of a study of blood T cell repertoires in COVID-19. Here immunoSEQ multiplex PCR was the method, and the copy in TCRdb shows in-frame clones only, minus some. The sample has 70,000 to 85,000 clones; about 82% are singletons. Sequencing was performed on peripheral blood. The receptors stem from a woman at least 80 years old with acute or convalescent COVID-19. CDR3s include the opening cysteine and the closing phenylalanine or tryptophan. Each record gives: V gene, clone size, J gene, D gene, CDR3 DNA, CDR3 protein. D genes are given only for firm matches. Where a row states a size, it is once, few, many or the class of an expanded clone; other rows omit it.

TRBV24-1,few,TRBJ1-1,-,TGTGCCACCAGTGATTTTCCGACAGCCTCATTCGACACTGAAGCTTTCTTT,CATSDFPTASFDTEAFF
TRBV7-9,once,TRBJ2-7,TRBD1,TGTGCCAGCAGCTTAAGGGGGGACAGGCGGGACGAGCAGTACTTC,CASSLRGDRRDEQYF
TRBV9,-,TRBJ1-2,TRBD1,TGTGCCAGCAGCGTATATTCCCCCCAGGGGGCCGATGGCTACACCTTC,CASSVYSPQGADGYTF
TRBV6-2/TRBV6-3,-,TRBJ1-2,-,TGTGCCAGCAGTTACTCGTTAAGCTACGGCACCTTC,CASSYSLSYGTF
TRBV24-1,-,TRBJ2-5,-,TGTGCCACCAGTGCAGGGCACAGCTCACAAGAGACCCAGTACTTC,CATSAGHSSQETQYF
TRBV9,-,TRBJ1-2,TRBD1,TGTGCCAGCAGGGATACTTCAGGGGGAGACTATGGCTACACCTTC,CASRDTSGGDYGYTF
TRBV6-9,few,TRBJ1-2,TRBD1,TGTGCCAGCTGGAAGAGGGACAGGGGATGGTATGGCTACACCTTC,CASWKRDRGWYGYTF
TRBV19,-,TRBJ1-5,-,TGTGCCACCCTGGACAGCGGGACGAGCAATCAGCCCCAGCATTTT,CATLDSGTSNQPQHF
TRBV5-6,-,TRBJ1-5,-,TGTGCCAGCAGCGTGAGGTCCTATAGCAATCAGCCCCAGCATTTT,CASSVRSYSNQPQHF
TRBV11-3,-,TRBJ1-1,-,TGTGCCAGCAGCTTATTCCTTACGGGAAGCAAAAACACTGAAGCTTTCTTT,CASSLFLTGSKNTEAFF
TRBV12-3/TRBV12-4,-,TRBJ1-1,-,TGTGCCAGCGGTATAGGGCCGAACACTGAAGCTTTCTTT,CASGIGPNTEAFF
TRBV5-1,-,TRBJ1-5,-,TGCGCCAGCAGCTTGGCTGGGGCCCCCGACCAGCCCCAGCATTTT,CASSLAGAPDQPQHF
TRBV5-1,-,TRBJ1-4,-,TGCGCCAGCAGCCCTGGTAACCCGGGACTGATAAATGAAAAACTGTTTTTT,CASSPGNPGLINEKLFF
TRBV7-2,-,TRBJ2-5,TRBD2,TGTGCCAGCAGCTCGCAAGTAGCGGGGGGAGCTCAAGAGACCCAGTACTTC,CASSSQVAGGAQETQYF
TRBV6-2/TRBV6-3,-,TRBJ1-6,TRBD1,TGTGCCAGCAGTTACAAGACAGGGCGCTTCACCCTCCACTTT,CASSYKTGRFTLHF
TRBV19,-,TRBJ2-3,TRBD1,TGTGCCAGTAGTATAGGAGGGACAGGGGGGTTGGCAGATACGCAGTATTTT,CASSIGGTGGLADTQYF
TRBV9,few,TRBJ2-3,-,TGTGCCAGCAGCGGGCTCACAGATACGCAGTATTTT,CASSGLTDTQYF
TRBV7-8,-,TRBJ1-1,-,TGTGCCAGCAGCTTAGGAGGGCGGGGGACTGAAGCTTTCTTT,CASSLGGRGTEAFF
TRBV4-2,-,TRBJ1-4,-,TGTGCCAGCAGCCAAGAGAGGCAGGGCGGTTGGGAAAAACTGTTTTTT,CASSQERQGGWEKLFF
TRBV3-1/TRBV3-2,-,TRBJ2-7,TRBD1,TGTGCCAGCAGCCTCGGGACAGGGAACTCCGAGCAGTACTTC,CASSLGTGNSEQYF
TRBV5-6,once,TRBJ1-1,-,TGTGCCAGCAGCTCCTTCCGAGGGCAGATCAACACTGAAGCTTTCTTT,CASSSFRGQINTEAFF
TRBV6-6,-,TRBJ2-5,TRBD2,TGTGCCACCAAGCGGGGACAAGAGACCCAGTACTTC,CATKRGQETQYF
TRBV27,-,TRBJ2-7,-,TGTGCCAGCTCCCTCGAGCAGGGGTCTTCCTACGAGCAGTACTTC,CASSLEQGSSYEQYF
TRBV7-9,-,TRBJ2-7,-,TGTGCCAGCACCAAAGTTACAACCCCCTACGAGCAGTACTTC,CASTKVTTPYEQYF
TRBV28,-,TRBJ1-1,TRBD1,TGTGCCAGCAGAATAACCGGACAGGTTTCAGAAGCTTTCTTT,CASRITGQVSEAFF
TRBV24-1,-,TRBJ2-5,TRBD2,TGTGCCACCAGTGATGGGGGACTAGCGGGGTTCCAAGAGACCCAGTACTTC,CATSDGGLAGFQETQYF
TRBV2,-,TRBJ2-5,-,TGTGCCAGCAGTGCGGAGGAAATGTCCGGAGAGACCCAGTACTTC,CASSAEEMSGETQYF
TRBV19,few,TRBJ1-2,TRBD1,TGTGCCAGTAGTGGACAGGGCACCCCCTCCGGCTACACCTTC,CASSGQGTPSGYTF
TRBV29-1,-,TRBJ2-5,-,TGCAGCGTTCGGCAGGGTAAAGAGACCCAGTACTTC,CSVRQGKETQYF
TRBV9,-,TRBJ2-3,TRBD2,TGTGCCAGCAGTCCCCCAAGCGGGGGCACAGATACGCAGTATTTT,CASSPPSGGTDTQYF
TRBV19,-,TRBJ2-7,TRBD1,TGTGCCAGTAGCCAGGACAGGAACTGGCCCGCCGAGCAGTACTTC,CASSQDRNWPAEQYF
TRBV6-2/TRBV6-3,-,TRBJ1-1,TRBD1,TGTGCCAGCAGTCCCTTGGGGACAGTTAACACTGAAGCTTTCTTT,CASSPLGTVNTEAFF
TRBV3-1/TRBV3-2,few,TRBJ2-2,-,TGTGCCAGCAGCCAACGGTCGGGACTCGGGTCGGTCGGGGAGCTGTTTTTT,CASSQRSGLGSVGELFF
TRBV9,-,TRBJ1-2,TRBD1,TGTGCCAGCAGCGCCGGCGACAGGGTATCCTATGGCTACACCTTC,CASSAGDRVSYGYTF
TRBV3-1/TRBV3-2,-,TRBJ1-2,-,TGTGCCAGCAGCCAACCTCCAGTATACTATGGCTACACCTTC,CASSQPPVYYGYTF
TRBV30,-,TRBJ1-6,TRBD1,TGTGCCTGCGGCCAGGGGGCGCCTCTACCCCTCCACTTT,CACGQGAPLPLHF
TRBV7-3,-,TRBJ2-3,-,TGTGCCAGCAGCTTATTAGCGCGCACAGATACGCAGTATTTT,CASSLLARTDTQYF
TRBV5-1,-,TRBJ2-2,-,TGCGCCAGCAGCGCGGAGGGGAGGCGAAACACCGGGGAGCTGTTTTTT,CASSAEGRRNTGELFF
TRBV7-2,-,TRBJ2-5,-,TGTGCCAGCAGCTTACTCAGTGGGCAGGGGGAGACCCAGTACTTC,CASSLLSGQGETQYF
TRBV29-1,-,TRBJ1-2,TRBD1,TGCAGCGTTCCCAGGGACAGGGGGTACTATGGCTACACCTTC,CSVPRDRGYYGYTF
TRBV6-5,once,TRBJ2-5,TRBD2,TGTGCCAGCCTCCCTAGCGGGGGGGGTTTAGAGACCCAGTACTTC,CASLPSGGGLETQYF
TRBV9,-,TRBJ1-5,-,TGTGCCAGCATAGCACAGGGAAGCAATCAGCCCCAGCATTTT,CASIAQGSNQPQHF
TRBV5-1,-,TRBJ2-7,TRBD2,TGCGCCAGCAGCAGTACTAGCGGGTCGGACTACGAGCAGTACTTC,CASSSTSGSDYEQYF
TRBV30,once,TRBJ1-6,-,TGTGCCTGGACGGGCTCCTATAATTCACCCCTCCACTTT,CAWTGSYNSPLHF
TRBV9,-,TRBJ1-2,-,TGTGCCAGCAGCGGACCCAGGGGTATGAGTGGCTACACCTTC,CASSGPRGMSGYTF
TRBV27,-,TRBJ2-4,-,TGTGCCAGCAGTTGGACGGGGGAGAACATTCAGTACTTC,CASSWTGENIQYF